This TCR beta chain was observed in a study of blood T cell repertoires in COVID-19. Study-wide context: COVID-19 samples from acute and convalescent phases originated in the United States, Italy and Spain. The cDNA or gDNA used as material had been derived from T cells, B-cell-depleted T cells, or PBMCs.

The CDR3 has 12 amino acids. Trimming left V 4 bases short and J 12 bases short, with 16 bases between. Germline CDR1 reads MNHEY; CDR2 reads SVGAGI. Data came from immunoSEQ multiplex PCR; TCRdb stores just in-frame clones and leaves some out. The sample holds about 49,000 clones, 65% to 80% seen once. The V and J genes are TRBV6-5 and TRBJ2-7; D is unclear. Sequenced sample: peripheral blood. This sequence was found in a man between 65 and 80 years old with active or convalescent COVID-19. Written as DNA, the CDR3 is TGTGCCAGCAGTTCCTCCGCAGGAAGGCGGTACTTC. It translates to CASSSSAGRRYF.